Detailed here is one T cell receptor beta chain. This entry is derived from a study of blood T cell repertoires in COVID-19. Background on the study: COVID-19 samples, acute and convalescent, were from the United States, Italy and Spain. PBMCs, B-cell-depleted T cells, or T cells were the source of the cDNA or gDNA that made up the material.

The ends lost 5 bases at V and 5 bases at J; junction bases unmatched: 9. CDR3 length: 14 residues. The germline CDR1 and CDR2 sequences are SNHLY and FYNNEI. Assay: immunoSEQ multiplex PCR; the TCRdb copy retains only in-frame clones and omits some. The sample includes some 130,000 clones, around 84% of them seen just once. Material for sequencing was PBMCs or T cells enriched from blood (not recorded which). This rearrangement joins TRBV2 to TRBJ2-7, with TRBD1 matching 7 bases. The receptor was derived from a man aged 35 to 55 with acute COVID-19. The CDR3, as DNA: TGTGCCAGCAGTCAGGCGACAGGGACGCACGAGCAGTACTTC. It is translated as CASSQATGTHEQYF.